This TCR beta chain was profiled in a study of blood T cell repertoires in COVID-19. This CDR3 region has 16 residues. As processed by the authors: Reference gene primer amplification in the assay estimated nucleated cell counts. The table came from immunoSEQ multiplex PCR; TCRdb's copy has only in-frame clones and leaves some out. The D gene and trimming were derived from the DNA, and the V and J assignments and clone size from that table. Of 200,000 to 250,000 clones in the sample, more than 65% were seen once. This clone was observed a few times. V and J are TRBV21-1 and TRBJ2-1; TRBD2 reflects the table's D call only, with no check against the DNA. TRBV21-1 is given as a pseudogene. The TCR sequence derives from a woman over 75 with acute or convalescent COVID-19. The sample taken for sequencing was peripheral blood. The CDR3 reads CASSPPDNGGVYEQFF. CDR3 DNA sequence: TGTGCCAGCAGCCCCCCCGATAACGGGGGAGTGTATGAGCAGTTCTTC.